These 20 T cell receptor beta chains originate from one sample sequenced in a study of identical twins. Via MiXCR, TCRdb re-called the 5' RACE reads, giving one row per CDR3 protein. The sample lists a few hundred thousand distinct CDR3 sequences, just under 10% seen once, with 2.5% to 3% in the top ten. This sample was shared with a second study, whose subject was yellow fever vaccine responses in identical twins.

The specimen was PBMCs. Receptors were obtained from a woman in her late teens or twenties in good health.

The chain combines TRBV7-2 with TRBJ2-1; D unresolved. Germline-derived CDR1 and CDR2 are SGHTA and FQGNSA. V lost 5 bases and J lost 8, with 13 bases in between. The CDR3 has 13 amino acids. The CDR3 spells CASSPRVDDEQFF. CDR3 DNA sequence: TGTGCCAGCAGCCCAAGGGTGGACGATGAGCAGTTCTTC.

The V and J genes are TRBV20-1 and TRBJ2-7, with a tentative D call TRBD1 (6 bases). Germline V gene data show CDR1 as DFQATT and CDR2 as SNEGSKA (reference sequence). The CDR3 consists of 16 residues. The V end was cut by 5 bases, the J end by 0 bases, with 20 bases between. This CDR3 is CSARTQGKPDSYEQYF. The CDR3 DNA follows: TGCAGTGCTCGCACCCAGGGGAAACCAGACTCCTACGAGCAGTACTTC.

The rearrangement links TRBV28 to TRBJ1-6; 7 bases fit TRBD1. The ends lost 8 bases at V and 8 bases at J; junction bases unmatched: 15. Germline V CDR1 and CDR2: MDHEN, SYDVKM. This CDR3 spans 16 amino acids. CDR3 amino acids: CASRTGNTFTYSPLHF. DNA for the CDR3: TGTGCCAGCCGGACAGGAAATACCTTCACATATTCACCCCTCCACTTT.

This chain uses TRBV7-3 with TRBJ2-1; TRBD1 might be the D (5 bases). CDR1 and CDR2 (germline): SGHTA, FQGTGA. This CDR3 has 14 residues. Trimming took off 2 bases at V and 3 bases at J, with 8 bases between the two ends. The CDR3 sequence: CASSLDRDYNEQFF. The CDR3 DNA reads TGTGCCAGCAGCTTAGACAGAGACTACAATGAGCAGTTCTTC.

Only a few counts were recorded for this clonotype. V and J are TRBV4-2 and TRBJ2-5, with 8 bases that match TRBD2. J gave up 4 bases and V 4 bases, and 8 bases lay outside the gene matches. Germline CDR1 reads LGHNA; CDR2 reads YNFKEQ. CDR3 size: 15 residues. The CDR3 spells CASSPSGGPGETQYF. CDR3 DNA: TGTGCCAGCAGCCCCTCGGGGGGGCCAGGAGAGACCCAGTACTTC.

This clonotype has ten or more counts. The chain uses TRBV28 and TRBJ1-1; D gene uncertain. With 3 bases removed from V and 0 bases from J, the gap between germline ends came to 11 bases. This CDR3 has 15 residues. The germline gives CDR1 MDHEN, CDR2 SYDVKM. CDR3 sequence (DNA): TGTGCCAGCAGTTTTAGATACGAGATGAACACTGAAGCTTTCTTT. The encoded protein is CASSFRYEMNTEAFF.

The chain joins TRBV5-6 to TRBJ2-5; 9 bases fit TRBD1. Trimming cost V 4 bases and J 3 bases; bases outside gene matches: 7. Germline values: CDR1 SGHDT, CDR2 YYEEEE. The CDR3 loop spans 15 amino acids. The CDR3 bases are TGTGCCAGCAGCCAGCTGGGACAGGGCGAAGAGACCCAGTACTTC. Its protein is CASSQLGQGEETQYF. Complete variable domain (other parts from reference TRBV5-6 and TRBJ2-5): DAGVTQSPTHLIKTRGQQVTLRCSPKSGHDTVSWYQQALGQGPQFIFQYYEEEERQRGNFPDRFSGHQFPNYSSELNVNALLLGDSALYLCASSQLGQGEETQYFGPGTRLLVL.

The chain recombines TRBV15 with TRBJ2-7; 9 positions agree with TRBD2. CDR3 size: 15 residues. Germline CDR1 reads LNHNV; CDR2 reads YYDKDF (reference sequence). V shed 3 bases, J shed 3 bases, and the junction held 6 bases outside the gene matches. The CDR3 nucleotides read TGTGCCACCAGCAGTGCGGGAGGGGTAGGCTACGAGCAGTACTTC. Translating it yields CATSSAGGVGYEQYF.

This clonotype was observed a few times. The chain carries TRBV9 and TRBJ2-3; D might be TRBD1 (6 bases). This CDR3 is built from 15 residues. Trimming pared 2 bases from V and 5 bases from J, leaving 15 bases between. Germline CDR1 is SGDLS and CDR2 is YYNGEE. CDR3 sequence (DNA): TGTGCCAGCAGCGTGCAGGACAGAGGGGGAGATACGCAGTATTTT. Its translation is CASSVQDRGGDTQYF.

This clonotype has more than one count but fewer than ten. The chain joins TRBV5-1 to TRBJ2-6; possible D gene TRBD1, 6 bases. CDR1 is SGHRS and CDR2 is YFSETQ in the germline V gene. Trimming left V 5 bases short and J 0 bases short, with 21 bases between. This CDR3 comprises 19 residues. CDR3 in DNA: TGCGCCAGCAGAGACAGGAGCGTCCCCTCTCTCTCTGGGGCCAACGTCCTGACTTTC. Residues: CASRDRSVPSLSGANVLTF.

In this sample, this clonotype turned up many times. The chain combines TRBV12-3 or TRBV12-4 with TRBJ2-2, with D uncertain. V was clipped by 3 bases and J by 6 bases, with 5 bases between them. The CDR3 is 12 residues long. In DNA form, the CDR3 reads TGTGCCAGCAGTTTTGGTCCCGGGGAGCTGTTTTTT. Protein: CASSFGPGELFF.

This clonotype was found a few times. The chain is built from TRBV7-2 and TRBJ2-6, with D possibly being TRBD1 (5 bases). CDR3 size: 15 residues. Trimming left V 8 bases short and J 4 bases short, with 15 bases between. The germline V gene has CDR1 SGHTA and CDR2 FQGNSA. The CDR3 here is CASRQGISGANVLTF. The CDR3 DNA is TGTGCCAGCCGCCAGGGAATTTCAGGGGCCAACGTCCTGACTTTC.

The chain combines TRBV7-2 with TRBJ2-4; D ambiguous. Germline loops: CDR1 SGHTA, CDR2 FQGNSA. The CDR3 extends over 16 amino acids. V lost 4 bases and J 3 bases, leaving 16 bases between the germline ends. The CDR3: CASSSTSSTDKNIQYF. CDR3 DNA sequence: TGTGCCAGCAGCTCGACCTCCTCGACTGACAAAAACATTCAGTACTTC.

With respect to this clonotype: An end of the junction differs from the germline gene, which may be a read error. The chain combines TRBV2 with TRBJ1-2, with 8 bases matching TRBD1. From germline, CDR1 is SNHLY and CDR2 FYNNEI. This CDR3 is 14 amino acids long. The CDR3: CASSEGTGNYGYTF. In DNA form, the CDR3 reads TGTGCCAGCAGCGAAGGGACAGGAAACTATGGCTACACCTTC.

This chain connects TRBV20-1 to TRBJ1-1; no reliable D call. From germline, CDR1 is DFQATT and CDR2 SNEGSKA (reference sequence). V was clipped by 1 base and J by 2 bases, with 11 bases between them. The CDR3 contains 14 residues. In DNA, the CDR3 is TGCAGTGCTAGAGTACGGGTGGTAAACACTGAAGCTTTCTTT. Its protein product is CSARVRVVNTEAFF.

The chain is built from TRBV19 and TRBJ2-4, with TRBD1 matching 8 bases. V lost 1 base, J lost 10 bases, and 0 bases stayed unmatched. The CDR3 has 12 residues. CDR1 and CDR2 from the germline V gene are LNHDA and SQIVND (reference sequence). The CDR3: CASSIGQGIQYF. The CDR3 DNA sequence: TGTGCCAGTAGTATAGGACAGGGGATTCAGTACTTC.

Ten or more counts support this clonotype. The chain uses TRBV7-2 and TRBJ2-3, with TRBD1 as a possible D gene (5 bases). V lost 4 bases and J lost 1, with 15 bases in between. There are 16 residues in the CDR3. Germline CDR1 and CDR2: SGHTA and FQGNSA. The CDR3 DNA sequence: TGTGCCAGCAGCTGGGCGGCAGGGTCGGGCACAGATACGCAGTATTTT. It translates to CASSWAAGSGTDTQYF. The full variable domain, rest sourced from reference TRBV7-2 and TRBJ2-3, is GAGVSQSPSNKVTEKGKDVELRCDPISGHTALYWYRQSLGQGLEFLIYFQGNSAPDKSGLPSDRFSAERTGGSVSTLTIQRTQQEDSAVYLCASSWAAGSGTDTQYFGPGTRLTVL.

This clonotype showed up just once. The CDR3 DNA reads as TGCAGTGCTAGACAGTCTGATTACAATGAGCAGTTCTTC. Protein: CSARQSDYNEQFF. The chain employs TRBV20-1 and TRBJ2-1; D remains ambiguous. This CDR3 has 13 residues. In germline, CDR1 is DFQATT, CDR2 SNEGSKA (reference sequence). Trimming pared 2 bases from V and 4 bases from J, leaving 9 bases between.

The rearrangement links TRBV12-3 or TRBV12-4 to TRBJ2-1, with D perhaps being TRBD1 or TRBD2 (5 bases each). Trimming removed 5 bases at V and 9 bases at J, with 14 bases between. CDR3 size: 13 residues. The CDR3 nucleotides read TGTGCCAGCAGTCAGGGACCCGAGATTGAGCAGTTCTTC. This translates into CASSQGPEIEQFF.

This clonotype was seen ten or more times. This chain connects TRBV29-1 to TRBJ2-7; TRBD1 might be the D (5 bases). The CDR3 totals 14 residues. Trimming left V 6 bases short and J 2 bases short, with 17 bases between. CDR1 SQVTM and CDR2 ANQGSEA come from the germline V gene. CDR3 sequence: CSVTLQGFAYEQYF. DNA for the CDR3: TGCAGCGTAACCCTCCAGGGTTTCGCCTACGAGCAGTACTTC.